This T cell receptor beta chain came from a study of blood T cells in healthy people across ages. About the study: Template switching recovered approximately one barcoded beta molecule for every two T cells. Study-wide findings and caveats: When set beside aged donors, long-lived donors presented more naive CD4+ cells and higher diversity.

V gave up 10 bases and J gave up 2 bases; unmatched junction bases: 7. The CDR3 contains 13 residues. Germline CDR1 SGHTA, CDR2 FQGTGA. A J-beta primer mix and a sample-barcoded 5' primer were used in a second PCR of roughly 7 to 12 cycles. Template switching added a 12-random-nucleotide identifier to every cDNA molecule. TCRdb passed the 5' RACE reads through MiXCR, listing each CDR3 protein once. The table has some 1.8 million distinct CDR3 sequences, about two fifths seen once. On this clonotype: Its antigen is still unknown.

V and J are TRBV7-3 and TRBJ2-7; 8 nucleotides match TRBD1. Specimen: blood. The receptor was derived from a human donor in good health. In DNA, the CDR3 is TGTGCCAAGCGACAGGGGTCTACCTACGAGCAGTACTTC. Amino acids: CAKRQGSTYEQYF.